These 2 T cell receptor beta chains share one sample of origin, sequenced in a study of T cells in Graves' hyperthyroidism and ophthalmopathy. RNA transcripts yielded amplified TCR beta CDR3 regions. First-round RT-PCR with HTBI primers amplified the TCR CDR3 region. TCRdb used MiXCR to reprocess the multiplex PCR reads, holding one entry per CDR3 protein. The sample consists of around 300,000 distinct CDR3 sequences, 15% to 20% of them appearing once. Sequencing was carried out using blood. The source of these receptors is a man aged 50-60 years with Graves' ophthalmopathy.

The chain employs TRBV5-6 and TRBJ2-7; 8 bases fit TRBD1. The CDR3 loop spans 15 amino acids. The V gene end was trimmed by 0 bases and the J gene end by 7 bases; junction bases not matched to a gene: 9. CDR1 and CDR2 from the germline V gene are SGHDT and YYEEEE. CDR3 nucleotides: TGTGCCAGCAGCTTGGTTTGGGACAGGAATGTTGAGCAGTACTTC. As protein: CASSLVWDRNVEQYF.

This clonotype was detected a few times. V and J are TRBV11-2 and TRBJ2-1, with 10 positions matching TRBD2. The CDR3 totals 24 residues. CDR1 and CDR2 from the germline V gene are SGHAT and FQNNGV. Trimming cost V 8 bases and J 0 bases; bases outside gene matches: 31. In nucleotides, the CDR3 is TGTGCCAGCTCACCACTTCCCCGCGGGGCTCCCCTACTAGCGGGAAGGTACTCCTACAATGAGCAGTTCTTC. This gives the protein CASSPLPRGAPLLAGRYSYNEQFF.